This paragraph covers one TCR beta chain sequence. Its cognate antigen is unknown. The data were taken from a study of cytomegalovirus exposure and HLA in healthy donors. Whole-study context: A preliminary data release comprised roughly 85 million unique TCRs obtained from HLA-typed donors. Regarding the study as a whole: In a later analysis, most CMV-associated TCR beta chains appeared HLA-restricted. Across HLA loci, a later analysis found differing TCR association rates, with DRB1 most and HLA-C fewest.

The CDR3 totals 15 residues. The junction had 7 bases not matched to a gene; V was cut back by 5 bases and J by 4 bases. From germline, CDR1 is LNHDA and CDR2 SQIVND (reference sequence). Use of 60 Vbeta and 13 Jbeta primers characterized the PCR. This table comes from immunoSEQ multiplex PCR, and its TCRdb copy is limited to in-frame clones, with some not included. The sample yields roughly 100,000 clones, about 76% seen once. The chain recombines TRBV19 with TRBJ2-2, with TRBD1 matching over 7 bases. The sample was PBMCs. The receptor's source is a woman in her forties in good health and CMV-seronegative. This CDR3 is CASSPRQGSTGELFF. The CDR3, as DNA: TGTGCCAGTAGTCCGAGACAGGGATCCACCGGGGAGCTGTTTTTT.